This T cell receptor (beta chain) is from a study of regulatory T cells in long-lasting Graves disease. Study information: For a period under 3 months, newly diagnosed Graves' patients had taken antithyroid drugs.

Study results and limitations: Persistent disease preferred TRBV28, TRBJ1-2 and TRBJ2-5.

Germline V gene sequence: CDR1 GTSNPN, CDR2 SVGIG (reference sequence). The CDR3 contains 14 residues. V dropped 0 bases and J dropped 3 bases, with 11 bases sitting between them. Time point described: newly diagnosed GD, antithyroid drugs for less than 3 months. The authors made the TCR library using RNA they extracted from PBMCs. Arm-PCR of CDR3 regions with iRepertoire HTBI primers generated TCR beta libraries. Via MiXCR, TCRdb re-called the multiplex PCR reads, giving one row per CDR3 protein. The data contain 370,000 or so distinct CDR3 sequences, about 17% of them singletons. This clonotype was seen many times. Its antigen is not identified. The sample also formed part of further work on T cells in Graves' hyperthyroidism and ophthalmopathy. As that study records: For ophthalmopathy, model prediction preceded onset by a median 6.5 months.

The chain is built from TRBV30 and TRBJ1-2; perhaps TRBD1 as D (5 bases). Sequenced material: peripheral blood mononuclear cells (PBMCs), taken at new diagnosis, from a patient treated with antithyroid drugs. The receptor was derived from a woman under 30 with Graves disease. DNA of the CDR3: TGTGCCTGGAGTGTAAGGGCAGGGTACTATGGCTACACCTTC. Protein: CAWSVRAGYYGYTF. The full variable domain, completed using reference TRBV30 and TRBJ1-2, is SQTIHQWPATLVQPVGSPLSLECTVEGTSNPNLYWYRQAAGRGLQLLFYSVGIGQISSEVPQNLSASRPQDRQFILSSKKLLLSDSGFYLCAWSVRAGYYGYTFGSGTRLTVV.